The 18 T cell receptor beta chains below were found in one sample sequenced in a study of regulatory T cells in long-lasting Graves disease. The time point is: newly diagnosed GD, antithyroid drugs for less than 3 months. The TCR library was made from RNA that had been extracted from PBMCs in TRIzol. The TCR beta library used iRepertoire HTBI primers with Arm-PCR amplification of CDR3. TCRdb independently ran MiXCR on the multiplex PCR reads; one entry per CDR3 protein. The table records about 500,000 distinct CDR3 sequences, approximately 12% of them present only once. The data were also submitted as part of a second study, on T cells in Graves' hyperthyroidism and ophthalmopathy.

The input for sequencing was peripheral blood mononuclear cells (PBMCs), taken at new diagnosis, from a patient treated with antithyroid drugs. The receptors were sampled from a woman younger than 45 with Graves disease.

This clonotype was found many times. The chain carries TRBV5-4 and TRBJ1-2; D possibly corresponds to TRBD1 (6 bases). V lost 6 bases, J lost 5 bases, and 17 bases lay in between. The CDR3 contains 14 residues. Germline CDR1 SGHNT, CDR2 YYREEE (reference sequence). The CDR3 loop reads CASTPGSQGYGYTF. The CDR3 region has the DNA TGTGCCAGCACCCCCGGCTCCCAGGGGTATGGCTACACCTTC.

The table lists this clonotype with many counts. The chain combines TRBV2 with TRBJ2-5; TRBD2 might be the D (5 bases). Deletions cut 6 bases from V and 1 base from J, with 15 bases between. This CDR3 contains 15 residues. Germline CDR1 is SNHLY and CDR2 is FYNNEI. CDR3 loop: CASSADAAGQETQYF. CDR3 nucleotides: TGTGCCAGCAGCGCGGACGCGGCGGGCCAAGAGACCCAGTACTTC.

This clonotype appeared many times. This chain links TRBV20-1 with TRBJ1-1; D might be TRBD1 (6 bases). The ends were cut back, 8 bases at V and 4 bases at J, with 23 bases in the middle. The CDR3 consists of 15 residues. Germline V gives CDR1 DFQATT, CDR2 SNEGSKA (reference sequence). The CDR3 sequence is CSPSGDPNSVTEAFF. The DNA of the CDR3 is TGCAGTCCTTCAGGGGACCCAAATTCGGTCACTGAAGCTTTCTTT.

This clonotype was seen at least ten times. The V call is TRBV19, the J call TRBJ1-5, with TRBD1 identical over 7 bases. The germline CDR1 and CDR2 sequences are LNHDA and SQIVND (reference sequence). The junction had 5 bases not matched to a gene; V was cut back by 3 bases and J by 3 bases. The CDR3 is made up of 15 amino acids. CDR3 DNA sequence: TGTGCCAGTAGTATCAGGGACAGCGACAATCAGCCCCAGCATTTT. Residues: CASSIRDSDNQPQHF.

This clonotype was picked up a small number of times. The chain recombines TRBV19 with TRBJ1-2, with D possibly TRBD1 on 5 matching bases. V lost 3 bases and J 0 bases, leaving 14 bases between the germline ends. Per the germline V gene, CDR1 is LNHDA and CDR2 is SQIVND (reference sequence). CDR3 length equals 16 residues. The CDR3 coding sequence is TGTGCCAGTAGTATGACCGGGACTGCAACTAACTATGGCTACACCTTC. Translating it yields CASSMTGTATNYGYTF.

The chain employs TRBV4-1 and TRBJ2-1, with unresolved D. The DNA matches TRBJ2-5 better at its end, which makes the J call doubtful. Germline CDR1 and CDR2: MGHRA and YSYEKL. The CDR3 covers 15 residues. The CDR3, as DNA: TGCGCCAGCAGCCAAGAGAGAACCGGCCAAGAGACCCAGTACTTC. This translates into CASSQERTGQETQYF.

This clonotype was counted many times. The rearrangement uses TRBV28 and TRBJ2-7; 7 nucleotides agree with TRBD1. CDR3 length: 14 residues. The trim removed 6 bases at V and 1 base at J, leaving 6 bases unmatched. Per germline, CDR1 MDHEN and CDR2 SYDVKM. CDR3 sequence (DNA): TGTGCCAGCAGGGGACACAGGGGATCCTACGAGCAGTACTTC. Amino acids: CASRGHRGSYEQYF.

This clonotype was seen repeatedly, ten times or more. The chain couples TRBV28 to TRBJ1-1, with TRBD1 matching over 7 bases. The CDR3 has 14 amino acids. Trimming at V came to 4 bases and at J to 6 bases, leaving 8 bases not matched to a gene. CDR1 and CDR2 (germline): MDHEN, SYDVKM. CDR3 in amino acids: CASSSTGEVSEAFF. DNA of the CDR3: TGTGCCAGCAGTTCTACAGGGGAAGTGTCTGAAGCTTTCTTT. The whole variable domain, filled in from reference TRBV28 and TRBJ1-1, reads DVKVTQSSRYLVKRTGEKVFLECVQDMDHENMFWYRQDPGLGLRLIYFSYDVKMKEKGDIPEGYSVSREKKERFSLILESASTNQTSMYLCASSSTGEVSEAFFGQGTRLTVV.

This clonotype appeared many times. The chain has TRBV30 and TRBJ1-4, with no clear D. V dropped 0 bases and J dropped 0 bases, with 17 bases sitting between them. Per the germline V gene, CDR1 is GTSNPN and CDR2 is SVGIG (reference sequence). The CDR3 is 18 residues long. This CDR3 reads CAWSVLYRLKATNEKLFF. For the CDR3, the DNA is TGTGCCTGGAGTGTACTATATCGGTTGAAGGCAACTAATGAAAAACTGTTTTTT.

This clonotype came up many times. The CDR3 DNA is TGTGCCAGCAGCTCCCAAGGGGGTTCCTACGAGCAGTACTTC. Translating it yields CASSSQGGSYEQYF. This rearrangement joins TRBV11-2 to TRBJ2-7, with a weak D call TRBD1 (6 bases). Per the germline V gene, CDR1 is SGHAT and CDR2 is FQNNGV. Trimming removed 4 bases from V and 1 base from J, with 11 bases in between. CDR3 length equals 14 residues.

The chain recombines TRBV19 with TRBJ1-2; D not resolved. The ends were cut back, 5 bases at V and 8 bases at J, with 18 bases in the middle. Germline CDR1 reads LNHDA; CDR2 reads SQIVND (reference sequence). CDR3 size: 14 residues. CDR3 sequence (DNA): TGTGCCAGTAGTCCGGCCTGGGAGGGCGGAGGCTACACCTTC. This codes for CASSPAWEGGGYTF.

This clonotype has ten or more counts. The J gene is TRBJ2-5, the V gene TRBV12-3 or TRBV12-4; 12 positions agree with TRBD2. Trimming took 3 bases from V and 3 from J; bases not matched to a gene: 5. CDR3 size: 16 residues. The CDR3 nucleotides are TGTGCCAGCAGTTTGCTAGCGGGAGGGCGCGAAGAGACCCAGTACTTC. Protein: CASSLLAGGREETQYF.

This clonotype was seen many times. This chain links TRBV7-9 with TRBJ2-7, with a possible D match to TRBD2 (5 bases). Germline loops: CDR1 SEHNR, CDR2 FQNEAQ (reference sequence). The germline V and J ends were trimmed by 5 bases and 2 bases, with 13 bases remaining between them. CDR3 length: 14 residues. The CDR3 nucleotides read TGTGCCAGCAGCCCGGAGGACCGTCCCTACGAGCAGTACTTC. This translates into CASSPEDRPYEQYF.

As to this clonotype: A much larger clone is a single base away; this may be a read error. V is TRBV2 and J is TRBJ2-1, with a tentative D call TRBD1 (6 bases). Germline lookup yields CDR1 SNHLY and CDR2 FYNNEI. CDR3 length: 15 amino acids. CDR3 DNA: TGTGCCAGCAGTACCGGGACAAGCTCCTACAATGAGCAGCTCTTC. It yields the protein CASSTGTSSYNEQLF.

This clonotype was counted between two and nine times. The chain joins TRBV15 to TRBJ2-3; D gene uncertain. This CDR3 spans 15 amino acids. The V end lost 5 bases, the J end lost 5 bases, and 17 bases lay between the germline ends. Germline V gene sequence: CDR1 LNHNV, CDR2 YYDKDF (reference sequence). The CDR3 here is CATSGVGPLGDTQYF. CDR3 nucleotides: TGTGCCACCAGCGGAGTAGGCCCGCTCGGAGATACGCAGTATTTT.

This clonotype was recorded a few times. A read error is possible here, since a much larger clone lies one base away. The CDR3 DNA sequence: TGTGCCAGCAGCGTAGTAAGGAACACTGAAGCTTTCTTT. It specifies CASSVVRNTEAFF. The V gene is TRBV9, the J gene TRBJ1-1; the D is unclear. The CDR3 is 13 amino acids. Per germline, CDR1 SGDLS and CDR2 YYNGEE. The V and J ends lost 0 bases and 1 base respectively, with 4 bases between them.

The sample holds a few counts of this clonotype. The chain joins TRBV29-1 to TRBJ2-4; a possible D gene is TRBD2 (5 bases). The CDR3 runs 11 residues. Germline V gene data show CDR1 as SQVTM and CDR2 as ANQGSEA. The V and J ends lost 6 bases and 5 bases respectively, with 8 bases between them. CDR3 sequence reads: CSVEGENIQYF. For the CDR3, the DNA is TGCAGCGTAGAGGGCGAAAACATTCAGTACTTC.

This clonotype has a count of ten or more. The chain combines TRBV30 with TRBJ1-6, with 8 positions matching TRBD1. The germline V gene encodes CDR1 GTSNPN and CDR2 SVGIG (reference sequence). CDR3 length equals 18 residues. The J segment lost 5 bases and the V segment lost 1 base, leaving 13 bases of the junction unmatched. CDR3 coding DNA: TGTGCCTGGAGTGACCTTGGACAGGGTGGCAGCAATAATTCACCCCTCCACTTT. Protein product: CAWSDLGQGGSNNSPLHF.